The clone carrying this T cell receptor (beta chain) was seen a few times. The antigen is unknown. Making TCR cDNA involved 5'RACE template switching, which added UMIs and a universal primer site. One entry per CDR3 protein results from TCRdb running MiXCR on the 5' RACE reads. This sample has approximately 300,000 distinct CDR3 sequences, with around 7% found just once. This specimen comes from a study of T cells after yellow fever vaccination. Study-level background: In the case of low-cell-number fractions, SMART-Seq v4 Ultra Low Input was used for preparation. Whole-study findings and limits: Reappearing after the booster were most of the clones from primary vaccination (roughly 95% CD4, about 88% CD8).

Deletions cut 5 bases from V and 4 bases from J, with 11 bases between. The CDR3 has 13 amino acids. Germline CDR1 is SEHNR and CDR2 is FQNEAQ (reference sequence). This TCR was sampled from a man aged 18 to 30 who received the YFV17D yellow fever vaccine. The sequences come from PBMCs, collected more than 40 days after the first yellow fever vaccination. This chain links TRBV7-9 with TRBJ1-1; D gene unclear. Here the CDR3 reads CASSPRESTEAFF. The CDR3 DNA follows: TGTGCCAGCAGCCCCCGGGAGTCCACTGAAGCTTTCTTT.